Shown below are 14 T cell receptor beta chains from a single sample sequenced in a study of T cell repertoires in cytomegalovirus infection. These TCRs are of unknown antigen specificity. TCRdb reanalysed the reads using MiXCR and keeps one entry per CDR3 protein. The table includes tens of thousands of distinct CDR3 sequences, roughly 19% detected once. Sequencing was performed on CD8+ T cells from cultured PBMCs, taken from culture after CMV antigen stimulation. These TCRs come from a human donor in good health (CMV status not recorded). Some clones in this sample may be carry-over from other donors' samples.

This clonotype was recorded many times. This sequence joins TRBV6-2 or TRBV6-3 and TRBJ1-1; possibly TRBD1 for D (5 bases). The germline CDR1 and CDR2 sequences are MNHEY and SVGEGT. V was trimmed by 2 bases and J by 4 bases, leaving 11 bases between them. This CDR3 spans 14 amino acids. The CDR3 region is CASSYAGRATEAFF. CDR3 sequence (DNA): TGTGCCAGCAGTTACGCGGGGCGGGCCACTGAAGCTTTCTTT.

Details on this clonotype: One end of the junction is discordant with germline, which a read error may explain. This chain links TRBV5-1 with TRBJ2-2, with TRBD1 matching over 8 bases. Germline V gives CDR1 SGHRS, CDR2 YFSETQ. The CDR3 is 14 amino acids. The CDR3 sequence: CASSRTGNSGELFF. The CDR3 DNA follows: TGCGCCAGCAGCCGGACAGGGAACTCCGGGGAGCTGTTTTTT.

This chain joins TRBV4-3 and TRBJ1-1; D is uncertain. CDR1 and CDR2 from the germline V gene are LGHNA and YSLEER. This CDR3 is built from 14 residues. The V and J ends lost 0 bases and 1 base respectively, with 6 bases between them. The CDR3 reads CASSQDSGNTEAFF. The CDR3 DNA reads as TGCGCCAGCAGCCAAGATAGTGGGAACACTGAAGCTTTCTTT.

In its sample, this clonotype was seen many times. V gene TRBV19 combines with J gene TRBJ2-1; possibly TRBD2 for D (6 bases). Germline V gene data show CDR1 as LNHDA and CDR2 as SQIVND (reference sequence). The CDR3 length is 17 residues. Trimming took 3 bases from V and 0 from J, leaving 15 bases between them. The CDR3 nucleotides are TGTGCCAGTAGTATCCTCCCTAGCGCACACTCCTACAATGAGCAGTTCTTC. Amino acids: CASSILPSAHSYNEQFF. The variable domain in full, with the rest retrieved from reference TRBV19 and TRBJ2-1, is DGGITQSPKYLFRKEGQNVTLSCEQNLNHDAMYWYRQDPGQGLRLIYYSQIVNDFQKGDIAEGYSVSREKKESFPLTVTSAQKNPTAFYLCASSILPSAHSYNEQFFGPGTRLTVL.

This clonotype was observed at least ten times. V usage is TRBV11-2 and J usage is TRBJ2-1; D uncertain. CDR1 is SGHAT, CDR2 FQNNGV, per germline. The germline V and J ends were trimmed by 5 bases and 6 bases, with 14 bases remaining between them. This CDR3 spans 14 amino acids. DNA for the CDR3: TGTGCCAGCAGCGACGCGAGGAGCCTCAATGAGCAGTTCTTC. It translates to CASSDARSLNEQFF.

This clonotype was observed a handful of times. The gene calls are TRBV5-4 and TRBJ1-1; TRBD1 might be the D (6 bases). Germline V CDR1 and CDR2: SGHNT, YYREEE (reference sequence). This CDR3 region has 13 residues. Trimming took 0 bases from V and 8 from J, leaving 11 bases between them. CDR3 residues: CASSLVPGDEAFF. The CDR3, as DNA: TGTGCCAGCAGCTTGGTGCCAGGGGACGAAGCTTTCTTT.

The chain links TRBV2 to TRBJ1-1; D gene ambiguous. V was cut by 6 bases and J by 4 bases, with 9 bases left in between. Per germline, CDR1 SNHLY and CDR2 FYNNEI. The CDR3 contains 12 residues. Here the CDR3 DNA reads TGTGCCAGCAGGCTCGGCCGCACTGAAGCTTTCTTT. Residues: CASRLGRTEAFF.

This clonotype was detected only a few times. V usage is TRBV9 and J usage is TRBJ2-5; D unresolved. V shed 0 bases and J shed 4 bases, with 13 bases lying between them. In germline, CDR1 is SGDLS, CDR2 YYNGEE. CDR3 length: 15 amino acids. The CDR3 DNA follows: TGTGCCAGCAGCGTAGCTCTTCATTCAGTAGAGACCCAGTACTTC. Translating it yields CASSVALHSVETQYF.

This rearrangement joins TRBV3-1 to TRBJ2-3, with a tentative D call TRBD2 (5 bases). Trimming removed 1 base from V and 6 bases from J, with 14 bases in between. In germline, CDR1 is LGHDT, CDR2 YNNKEL (reference sequence). This CDR3 contains 15 residues. This CDR3 is CASSQVLASQDTQYF. The CDR3 bases are TGTGCCAGCAGCCAAGTTTTGGCTAGCCAGGATACGCAGTATTTT.

The chain carries TRBV4-1 and TRBJ2-1; TRBD1 agrees at 9 bases. The length of the CDR3 is 15 residues. CDR1 is MGHRA and CDR2 is YSYEKL in the germline V gene. Trimming took 4 bases from V and 5 from J; bases not matched to a gene: 6. The CDR3 DNA is TGCGCCAGCAGCCCCCGGGACAGGGTAGACAATGAGCAGTTCTTC. It codes for CASSPRDRVDNEQFF.

The CDR3 sequence: CASSLDPRQETQYF. DNA for the CDR3: TGTGCCAGCAGCCTGGATCCCAGACAAGAGACCCAGTACTTC. The J gene is TRBJ2-5, the V gene TRBV3-1; D remains unclear. The CDR3 is 14 amino acids. The V end was cut by 4 bases, the J end by 2 bases, with 11 bases between. Germline-derived CDR1 and CDR2 are LGHDT and YNNKEL (reference sequence).

Ten or more counts support this clonotype. The chain employs TRBV7-2 and TRBJ2-7; D possibly uses TRBD1 or TRBD2 (5 bases each). This CDR3 comprises 13 residues. Germline CDR1 is SGHTA and CDR2 is FQGNSA. V dropped 1 base and J dropped 7 bases, with 11 bases sitting between them. The CDR3 region is CASSLGGTGEQYF. In DNA form, the CDR3 reads TGTGCCAGCAGCTTAGGAGGGACCGGGGAGCAGTACTTC.

There are a few counts of this clonotype. The rearrangement uses TRBV2 and TRBJ1-2, with 7 bases matching TRBD1. CDR3 length: 17 amino acids. CDR1 SNHLY and CDR2 FYNNEI come from the germline V gene. J was trimmed by 0 bases and V by 9 bases; bases with no gene match: 16. The CDR3 nucleotides read TGTGCCAGTTTGGGACAGACCTTTTTAGCCGCTAACTATGGCTACACCTTC. Amino acids: CASLGQTFLAANYGYTF.

In this sample, this clonotype turned up many times. The rearrangement uses TRBV7-6 and TRBJ2-1, with D unresolved. CDR1 and CDR2 from the germline V gene are SGHVS and FNYEAQ. The CDR3 spans 15 residues. V was clipped by 5 bases and J by 7 bases, with 18 bases between them. CDR3 DNA sequence: TGTGCCAGCAGCCGGAACAGCCTGGGGTGGAATGAGCAGTTCTTC. Protein sequence: CASSRNSLGWNEQFF.